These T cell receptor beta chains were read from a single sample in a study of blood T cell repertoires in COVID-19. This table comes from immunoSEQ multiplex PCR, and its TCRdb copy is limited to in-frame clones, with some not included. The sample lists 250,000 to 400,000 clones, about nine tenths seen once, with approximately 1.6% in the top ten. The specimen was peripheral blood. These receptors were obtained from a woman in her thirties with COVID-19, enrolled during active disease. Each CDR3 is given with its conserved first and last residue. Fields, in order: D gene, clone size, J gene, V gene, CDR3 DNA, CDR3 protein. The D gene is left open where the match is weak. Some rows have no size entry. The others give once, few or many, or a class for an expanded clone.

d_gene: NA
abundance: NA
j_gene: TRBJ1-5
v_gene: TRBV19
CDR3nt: TGTGCCAGTAGTATGAATTCGGGGTCTGATCAGCCCCAGCATTTT
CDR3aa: CASSMNSGSDQPQHF

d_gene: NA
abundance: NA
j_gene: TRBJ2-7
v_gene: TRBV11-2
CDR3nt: TGTGCCAGCAGCTTAGGGCCGGACAGTTCTTTCGAGCAGTACTTC
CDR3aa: CASSLGPDSSFEQYF

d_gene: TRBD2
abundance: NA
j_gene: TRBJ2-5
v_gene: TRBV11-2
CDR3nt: TGTGCCAGCAGCTTAGGGGTGCTAGCGGGGAAAGAGACCCAGTACTTC
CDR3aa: CASSLGVLAGKETQYF

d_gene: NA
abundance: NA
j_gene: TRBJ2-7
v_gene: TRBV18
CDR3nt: TGTGCCAGCTCGTCTGCCGGGTCTAAATCCTACGAGCAGTACTTC
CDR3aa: CASSSAGSKSYEQYF

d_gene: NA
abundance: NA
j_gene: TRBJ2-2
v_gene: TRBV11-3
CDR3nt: TGTGCCAGCAGCTTATGGGGGGACACCGGGGAGCTGTTTTTT
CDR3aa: CASSLWGDTGELFF

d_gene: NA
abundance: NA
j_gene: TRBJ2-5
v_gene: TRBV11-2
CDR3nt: TGTGCCAGCAGCTTCCCTAGCCTAGAGGTGGAGACCCAGTACTTC
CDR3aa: CASSFPSLEVETQYF

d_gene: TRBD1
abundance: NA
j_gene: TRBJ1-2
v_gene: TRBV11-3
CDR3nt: TGTGCCAGCAGCTCCACAGGGGGCAGTGGCTACACCTTC
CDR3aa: CASSSTGGSGYTF

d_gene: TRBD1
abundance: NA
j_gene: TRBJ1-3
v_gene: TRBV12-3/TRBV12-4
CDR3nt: TGTGCCAGCAGTTTGAACAGGGGGGACACCATATATTTT
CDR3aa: CASSLNRGDTIYF

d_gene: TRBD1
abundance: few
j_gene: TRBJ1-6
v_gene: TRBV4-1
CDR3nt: TGCGCCAGCAGCCCTAGGGCGGGGACAGGGAATTCACCCCTCCACTTT
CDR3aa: CASSPRAGTGNSPLHF

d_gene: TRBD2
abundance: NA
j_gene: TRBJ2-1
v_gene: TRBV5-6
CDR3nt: TGTGCCAGCAGTCGGACAGGGGCGCCGCTAGCGGGGGGTAGCTATGAGCAGTTCTTC
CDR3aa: CASSRTGAPLAGGSYEQFF

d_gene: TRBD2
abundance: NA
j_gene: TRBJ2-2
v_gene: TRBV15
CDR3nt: TGTGCCACCAGCAGAGGCAAGACGGGACTAGCGGGGGGGCCCAGCGGGGAGCTGTTTTTT
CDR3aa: CATSRGKTGLAGGPSGELFF

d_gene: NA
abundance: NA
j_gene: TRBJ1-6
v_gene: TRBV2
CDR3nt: TGTGCCAGCAGTGAAGCCCTCCCCGGTGTATTGGACGGGAGCTCCTATAATTCACCCCTCCACTTT
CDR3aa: CASSEALPGVLDGSSYNSPLHF

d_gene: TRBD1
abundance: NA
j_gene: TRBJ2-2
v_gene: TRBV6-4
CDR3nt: TGTGCCAGCAGTGGTGGACAGGGAAACACCGGGGAGCTGTTTTTT
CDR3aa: CASSGGQGNTGELFF

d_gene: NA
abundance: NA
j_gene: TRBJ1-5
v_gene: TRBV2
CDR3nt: TGTGCCAGCAGTGCAGGAGGGGCGAGCGATAATCAGCCCCAGCATTTT
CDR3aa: CASSAGGASDNQPQHF

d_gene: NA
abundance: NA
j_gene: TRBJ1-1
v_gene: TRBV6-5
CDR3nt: TGTGCCAGCAGTTATCAGCGCAGCATGAACACTGAAGCTTTCTTT
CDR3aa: CASSYQRSMNTEAFF

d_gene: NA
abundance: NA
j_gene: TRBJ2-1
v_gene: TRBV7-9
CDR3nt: TGTGCCAGCAGCTTCATGGCGGGGTCCTACAATGAGCAGTTCTTC
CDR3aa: CASSFMAGSYNEQFF

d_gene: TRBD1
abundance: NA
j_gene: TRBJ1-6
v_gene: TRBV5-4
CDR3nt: TGTGCCAGCAGCTTCGGAGGCAGGGGGCTTTCACCCCTCCACTTT
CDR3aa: CASSFGGRGLSPLHF

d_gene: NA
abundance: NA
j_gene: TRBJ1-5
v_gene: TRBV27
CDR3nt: TGTGCCAGCAGACGGAGCAATCAGCCCCAGCATTTT
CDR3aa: CASRRSNQPQHF

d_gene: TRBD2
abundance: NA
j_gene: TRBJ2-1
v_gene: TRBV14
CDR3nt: TGTGCCAGTTCTAGCGGGGGGCGGGGGAATGAGCAGTTCTTC
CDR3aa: CASSSGGRGNEQFF

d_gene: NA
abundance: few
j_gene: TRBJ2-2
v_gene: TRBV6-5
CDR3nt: TGTGCCAGCAGTCAGACAGTGAACACCGGGGAGCTGTTTTTT
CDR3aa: CASSQTVNTGELFF

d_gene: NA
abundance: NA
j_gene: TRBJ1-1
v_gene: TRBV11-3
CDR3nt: TGTGCCAGCAGCTTAAACGAACAGCCCTACACTGAAGCTTTCTTT
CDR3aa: CASSLNEQPYTEAFF

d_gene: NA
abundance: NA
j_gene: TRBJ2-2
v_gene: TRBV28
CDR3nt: TGTGCCAGCAGTTGGGGCCCCGCCACCGGGGAGCTGTTTTTT
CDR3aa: CASSWGPATGELFF

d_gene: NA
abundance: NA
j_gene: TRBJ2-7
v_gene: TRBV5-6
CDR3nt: TGTGCCAGCAGCTTCACCGGGAACGAGCAGTACTTC
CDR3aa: CASSFTGNEQYF

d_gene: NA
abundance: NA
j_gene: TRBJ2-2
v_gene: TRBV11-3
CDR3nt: TGTGCCAGCAGTCGACAGGAGAACACCGGGGAGCTGTTTTTT
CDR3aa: CASSRQENTGELFF

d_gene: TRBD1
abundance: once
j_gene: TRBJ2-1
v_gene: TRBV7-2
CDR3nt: TGTGCCAGCCAGCGGGACAGGGGGTACAATGAGCAGTTCTTC
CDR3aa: CASQRDRGYNEQFF

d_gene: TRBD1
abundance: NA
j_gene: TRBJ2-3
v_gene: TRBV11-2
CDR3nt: TGTGCCAGCAGCTTAGACATACAGGGGCTGGCCACAGATACGCAGTATTTT
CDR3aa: CASSLDIQGLATDTQYF

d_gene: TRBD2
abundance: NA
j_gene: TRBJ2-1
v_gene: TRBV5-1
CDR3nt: TGCGCCAGCAGATCGGGACTAGCGGAGAACAATGAGCAGTTCTTC
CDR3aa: CASRSGLAENNEQFF

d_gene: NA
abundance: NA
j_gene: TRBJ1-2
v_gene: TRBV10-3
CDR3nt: TGTGCCATCACTGGGGCCTCGGGCTACACCTTC
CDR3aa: CAITGASGYTF

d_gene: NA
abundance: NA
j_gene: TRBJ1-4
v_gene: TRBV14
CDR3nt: TGTGCCAGCAGCCAAAGGTCAGGGAATGAAAAACTGTTTTTT
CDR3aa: CASSQRSGNEKLFF

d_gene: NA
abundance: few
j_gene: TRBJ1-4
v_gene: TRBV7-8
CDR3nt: TGTGCCAGCAGCCACAGGAGAACTAATGAAAAACTGTTTTTT
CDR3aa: CASSHRRTNEKLFF

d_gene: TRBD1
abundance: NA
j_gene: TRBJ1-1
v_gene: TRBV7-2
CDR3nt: TGTGCCAGCAGCTACAGGGGGGGGTCCCCTAACACTGAAGCTTTCTTT
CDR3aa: CASSYRGGSPNTEAFF

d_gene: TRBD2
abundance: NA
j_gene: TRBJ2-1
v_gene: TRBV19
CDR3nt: TGTGCCAGTAGTATCCTAGCGGGGTATGACAATGAGCAGTTCTTC
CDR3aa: CASSILAGYDNEQFF

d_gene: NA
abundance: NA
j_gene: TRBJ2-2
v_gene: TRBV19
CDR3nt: TGTGCCAGTAGTTGGCTAGCCGGTCTTAACACCGGGGAGCTGTTTTTT
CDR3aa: CASSWLAGLNTGELFF

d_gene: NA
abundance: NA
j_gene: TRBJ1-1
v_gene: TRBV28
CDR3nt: TGTGCCAGCAGTCTATCCGGGAAGTCAACTGAAGCTTTCTTT
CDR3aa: CASSLSGKSTEAFF

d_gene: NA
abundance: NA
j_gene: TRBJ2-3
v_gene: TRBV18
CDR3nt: TGTGCCAGCTCACCACCGGAGGCGGCCGGGGATACGCAGTATTTT
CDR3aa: CASSPPEAAGDTQYF

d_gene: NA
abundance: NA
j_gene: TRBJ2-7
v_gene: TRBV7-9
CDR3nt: TGTGCCAGCAGCTTAGGGCAGATCTACGAGCAGTACTTC
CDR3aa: CASSLGQIYEQYF

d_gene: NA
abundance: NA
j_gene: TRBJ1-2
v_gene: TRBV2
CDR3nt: TGTGCCAGCAGTGGGGATGTCAGGGGTTCCTATGGCTACACCTTC
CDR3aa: CASSGDVRGSYGYTF

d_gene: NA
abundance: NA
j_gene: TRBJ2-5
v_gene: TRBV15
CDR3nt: TGTGCCACCAGCAGCCTTCAGAACGGAGGTTTCCAAGAGACCCAGTACTTC
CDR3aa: CATSSLQNGGFQETQYF

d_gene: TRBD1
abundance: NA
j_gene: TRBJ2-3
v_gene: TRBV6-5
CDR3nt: TGTGCCAGCAGGATAGGACAGGCGCCAGATACGCAGTATTTT
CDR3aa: CASRIGQAPDTQYF

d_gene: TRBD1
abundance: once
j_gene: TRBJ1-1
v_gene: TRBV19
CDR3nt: TGTGCCAGTAGTATAGATCTCGTGGGGACAGGGGGGGACACTGAAGCTTTCTTT
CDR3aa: CASSIDLVGTGGDTEAFF

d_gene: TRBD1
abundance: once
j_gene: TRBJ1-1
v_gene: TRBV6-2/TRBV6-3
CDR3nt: TGTGCCAGCAGTTTTCGACAGGGACACGGAAACACTGAAGCTTTCTTT
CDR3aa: CASSFRQGHGNTEAFF

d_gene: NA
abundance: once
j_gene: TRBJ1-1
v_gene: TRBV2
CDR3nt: TGTGCCAGCACCAGAAGATGGGGGGAAGGCACTGAAGCTTTCTTT
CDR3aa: CASTRRWGEGTEAFF

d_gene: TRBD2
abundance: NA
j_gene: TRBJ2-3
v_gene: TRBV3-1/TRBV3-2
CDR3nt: TGTGCTCCGGGACATAGCGGGGACGTTTACACAGATACGCAGTATTTT
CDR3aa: CAPGHSGDVYTDTQYF

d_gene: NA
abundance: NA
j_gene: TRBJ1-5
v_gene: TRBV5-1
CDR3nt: TGCGCCAGCAGCTGGACAGTTGATCAGCCCCAGCATTTT
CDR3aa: CASSWTVDQPQHF

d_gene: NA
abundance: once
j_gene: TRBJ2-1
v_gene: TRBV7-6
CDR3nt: TGTGCCAGCAGCTCCCTCTATGAGCAGTTCTTC
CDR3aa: CASSSLYEQFF

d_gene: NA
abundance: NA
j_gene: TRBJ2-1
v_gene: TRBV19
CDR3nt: TGTGCCAGTAGTACAGGGGTCCACAATGAGCAGTTCTTC
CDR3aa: CASSTGVHNEQFF

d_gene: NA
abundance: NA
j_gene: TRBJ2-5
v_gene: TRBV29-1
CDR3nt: TGCAGCGCCGCCCGGGGCCAAGAGACCCAGTACTTC
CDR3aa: CSAARGQETQYF

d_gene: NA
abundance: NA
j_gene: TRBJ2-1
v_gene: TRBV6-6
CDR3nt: TGTGCCAGCAGTTATGGTACAGGGGAGGTTAATGAGCAGTTCTTC
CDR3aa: CASSYGTGEVNEQFF

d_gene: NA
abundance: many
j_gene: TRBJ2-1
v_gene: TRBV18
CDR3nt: TGTGCCAGCTCACTCCAACACAGGGACAATGAGCAGTTCTTC
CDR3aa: CASSLQHRDNEQFF

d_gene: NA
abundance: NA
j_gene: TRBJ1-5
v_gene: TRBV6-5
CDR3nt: TGTGCCAGCAGGTTGACAGGTCCAGCGCCCCAGCATTTT
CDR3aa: CASRLTGPAPQHF

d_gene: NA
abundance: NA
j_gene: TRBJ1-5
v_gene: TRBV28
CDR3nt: TGTGCCAGCAGCTACCTCCAGGGGAATCAGCCCCAGCATTTT
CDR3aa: CASSYLQGNQPQHF

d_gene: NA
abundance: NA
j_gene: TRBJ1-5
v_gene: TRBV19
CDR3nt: TGTGCCAGTAGTATGGGGCAGAGGAATCAGCCCCAGCATTTT
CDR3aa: CASSMGQRNQPQHF

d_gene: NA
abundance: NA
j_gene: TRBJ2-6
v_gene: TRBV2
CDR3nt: TGTGCCAGCACTGACGACTACTCTGGGGCCAACGTCCTGACTTTC
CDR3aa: CASTDDYSGANVLTF

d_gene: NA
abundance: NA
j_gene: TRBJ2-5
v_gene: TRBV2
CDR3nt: TGTGCCAGCAGTGAAGCGAACAGGGTCCAAGAGACCCAGTACTTC
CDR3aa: CASSEANRVQETQYF

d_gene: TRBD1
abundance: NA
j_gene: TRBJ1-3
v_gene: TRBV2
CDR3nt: TGTGCCAGCAGTCCCGTAGGGACAGCCTCTGGAAACACCATATATTTT
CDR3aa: CASSPVGTASGNTIYF

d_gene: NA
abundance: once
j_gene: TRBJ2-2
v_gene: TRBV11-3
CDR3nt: TGTGCCAGCAGTGCCGCGGCGGGGCGCCCGAACACCGGGGAGCTGTTTTTT
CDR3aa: CASSAAAGRPNTGELFF

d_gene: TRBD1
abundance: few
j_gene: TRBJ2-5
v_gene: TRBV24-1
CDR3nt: TGTGCCACCAGTGATGGGACAGGTCGAGAGACCCAGTACTTC
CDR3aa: CATSDGTGRETQYF

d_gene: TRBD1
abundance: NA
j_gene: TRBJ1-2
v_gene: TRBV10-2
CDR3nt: TGCGCCACCCTAGGACAGGGGGAAATCTATGGCTACACCTTC
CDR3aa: CATLGQGEIYGYTF